This record covers a single T cell receptor beta chain. This entry is derived from a study of blood T cell repertoires in COVID-19. Germline loops: CDR1 KGHSH, CDR2 LQKENI. Trimming removed 6 bases from V and 0 bases from J; junction bases left unmatched: 10. The CDR3 length is 16 residues. Some clones are missing from TCRdb's copy, which holds only in-frame ones; the method was immunoSEQ multiplex PCR. The top ten hold 2.5% to 3% of the sample, which has about 210,000 clones, around 88% seen once. Sequencing input: peripheral blood. The chain recombines TRBV18 with TRBJ1-2, with 7 bases fitting TRBD1. The receptor was isolated from a man aged 50 to 59 with active or convalescent COVID-19. The CDR3 sequence: CASSPTGTATNYGYTF. The CDR3 nucleotides are TGTGCCAGCTCGCCCACCGGGACAGCCACTAACTATGGCTACACCTTC.